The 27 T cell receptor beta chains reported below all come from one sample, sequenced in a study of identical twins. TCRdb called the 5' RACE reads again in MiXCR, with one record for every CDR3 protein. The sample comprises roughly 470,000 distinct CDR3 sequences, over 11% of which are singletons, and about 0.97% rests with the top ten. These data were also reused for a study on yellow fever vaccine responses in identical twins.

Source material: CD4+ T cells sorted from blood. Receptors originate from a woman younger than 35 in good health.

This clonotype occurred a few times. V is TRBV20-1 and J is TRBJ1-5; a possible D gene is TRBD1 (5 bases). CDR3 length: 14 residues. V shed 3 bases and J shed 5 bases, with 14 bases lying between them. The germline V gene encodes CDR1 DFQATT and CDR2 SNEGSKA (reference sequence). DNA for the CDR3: TGCAGTGCTAGTCCCGGACACCGAGATCAGCCCCAGCATTTT. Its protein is CSASPGHRDQPQHF.

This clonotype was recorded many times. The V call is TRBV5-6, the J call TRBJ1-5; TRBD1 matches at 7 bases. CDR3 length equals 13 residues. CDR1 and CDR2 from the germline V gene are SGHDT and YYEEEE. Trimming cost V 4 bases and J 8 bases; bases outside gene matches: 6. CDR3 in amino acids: CASSRTGGEPQHF. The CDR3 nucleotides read TGTGCCAGCAGCCGGACAGGCGGGGAGCCCCAGCATTTT.

CDR3 coding DNA: TGTGCCAGCAGCCACCACAGGGAAGGCGGGGAGCTGTTTTTT. Protein: CASSHHREGGELFF. The V and J genes are TRBV3-1 and TRBJ2-2; D may be TRBD1 (6 bases). Germline assignment: CDR1 LGHDT and CDR2 YNNKEL (reference sequence). This CDR3 has 14 residues. Between the trimmed V and J ends, which lost 3 bases and 7 bases, there was a span of 12 bases.

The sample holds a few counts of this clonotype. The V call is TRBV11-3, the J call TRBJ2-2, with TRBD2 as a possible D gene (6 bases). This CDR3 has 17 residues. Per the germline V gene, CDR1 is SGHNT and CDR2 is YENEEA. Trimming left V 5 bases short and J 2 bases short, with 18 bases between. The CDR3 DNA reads TGTGCCAGCAGCCCTGCTTGGGGGGACGAAAACACCGGGGAGCTGTTTTTT. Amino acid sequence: CASSPAWGDENTGELFF.

CDR3 loop: CASSPRDYSGANVLTF. CDR3 DNA: TGCGCCAGCAGCCCCCGGGACTACTCTGGGGCCAACGTCCTGACTTTC. This chain links TRBV5-1 with TRBJ2-6; 7 bases map to TRBD2. Germline V gene lookup returns CDR1 SGHRS and CDR2 YFSETQ. This CDR3 has 16 amino acids. The V and J ends lost 4 bases and 0 bases, in that order; junction bases with no gene match: 4. The entire variable domain, with the rest obtained from reference TRBV5-1 and TRBJ2-6, is as follows: KAGVTQTPRYLIKTRGQQVTLSCSPISGHRSVSWYQQTPGQGLQFLFEYFSETQRNKGNFPGRFSGRQFSNSRSEMNVSTLELGDSALYLCASSPRDYSGANVLTFGAGSRLTVL.

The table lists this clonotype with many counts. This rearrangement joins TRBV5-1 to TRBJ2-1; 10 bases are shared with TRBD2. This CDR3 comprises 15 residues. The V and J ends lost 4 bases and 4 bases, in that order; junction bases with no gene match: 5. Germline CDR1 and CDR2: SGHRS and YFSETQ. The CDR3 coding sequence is TGCGCCAGCAGCCCGGGACTAGCGTCATACAATGAGCAGTTCTTC. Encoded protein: CASSPGLASYNEQFF. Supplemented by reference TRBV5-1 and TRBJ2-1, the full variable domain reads KAGVTQTPRYLIKTRGQQVTLSCSPISGHRSVSWYQQTPGQGLQFLFEYFSETQRNKGNFPGRFSGRQFSNSRSEMNVSTLELGDSALYLCASSPGLASYNEQFFGPGTRLTVL.

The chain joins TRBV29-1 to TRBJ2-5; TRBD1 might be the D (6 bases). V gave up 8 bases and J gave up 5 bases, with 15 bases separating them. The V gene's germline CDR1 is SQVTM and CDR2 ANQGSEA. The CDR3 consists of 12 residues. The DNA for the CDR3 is TGCAGCACTGGCAGGGGTTCGGAGACCCAGTACTTC. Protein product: CSTGRGSETQYF.

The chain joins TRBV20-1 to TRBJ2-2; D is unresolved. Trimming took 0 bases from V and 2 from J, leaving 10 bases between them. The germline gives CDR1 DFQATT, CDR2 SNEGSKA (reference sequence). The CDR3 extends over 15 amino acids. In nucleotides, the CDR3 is TGCAGTGCTAGAGAAGGTCGAGCAAACACCGGGGAGCTGTTTTTT. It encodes CSAREGRANTGELFF.

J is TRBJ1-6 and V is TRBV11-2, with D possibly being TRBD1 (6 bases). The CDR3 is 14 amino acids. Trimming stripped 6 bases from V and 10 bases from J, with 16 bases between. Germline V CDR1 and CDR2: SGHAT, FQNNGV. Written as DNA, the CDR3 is TGTGCCAGCAGTTATTCGGGGGGCGTATCACCCCTCCACTTT. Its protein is CASSYSGGVSPLHF.

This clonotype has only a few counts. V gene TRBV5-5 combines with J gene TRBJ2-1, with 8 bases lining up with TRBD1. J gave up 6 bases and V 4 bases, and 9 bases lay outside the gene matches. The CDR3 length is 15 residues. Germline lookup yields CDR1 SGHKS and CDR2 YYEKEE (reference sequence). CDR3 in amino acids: CASSLGQGTINEQFF. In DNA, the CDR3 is TGTGCCAGCAGCCTTGGACAGGGTACGATCAATGAGCAGTTCTTC.

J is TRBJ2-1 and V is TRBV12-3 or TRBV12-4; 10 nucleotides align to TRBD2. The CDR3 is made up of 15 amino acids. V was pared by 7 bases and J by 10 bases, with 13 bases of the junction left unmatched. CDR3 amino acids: CASTKRGGPFKEQFF. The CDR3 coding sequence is TGTGCCAGCACCAAGCGGGGGGGCCCGTTTAAGGAGCAGTTCTTC.

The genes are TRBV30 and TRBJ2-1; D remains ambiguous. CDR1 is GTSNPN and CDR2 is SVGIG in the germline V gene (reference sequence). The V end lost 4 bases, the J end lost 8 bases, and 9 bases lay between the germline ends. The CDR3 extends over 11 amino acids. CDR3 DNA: TGTGCCTGGACCTCAAAGGATGAGCAGTTCTTC. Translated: CAWTSKDEQFF.

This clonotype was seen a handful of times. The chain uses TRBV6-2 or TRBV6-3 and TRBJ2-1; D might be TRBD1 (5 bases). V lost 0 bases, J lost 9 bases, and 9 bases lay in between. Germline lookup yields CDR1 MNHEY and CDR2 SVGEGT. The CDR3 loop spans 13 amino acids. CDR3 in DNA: TGTGCCAGCAGTTACTCGATGGGGCTTGAGCAGTTCTTC. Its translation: CASSYSMGLEQFF.

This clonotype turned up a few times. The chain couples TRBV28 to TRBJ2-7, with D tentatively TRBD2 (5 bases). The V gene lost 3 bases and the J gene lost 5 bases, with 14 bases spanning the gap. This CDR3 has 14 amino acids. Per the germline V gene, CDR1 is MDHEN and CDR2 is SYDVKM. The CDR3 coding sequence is TGTGCCAGCAGTTTGTCCCGGGGAATTGACGAGCAGTACTTC. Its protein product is CASSLSRGIDEQYF.

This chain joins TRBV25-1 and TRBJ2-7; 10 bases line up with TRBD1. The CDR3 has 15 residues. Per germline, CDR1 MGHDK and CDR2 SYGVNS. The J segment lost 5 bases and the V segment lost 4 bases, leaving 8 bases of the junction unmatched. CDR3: CASSASGQGSHEQYF. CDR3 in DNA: TGTGCCAGCAGTGCTTCGGGACAGGGGAGCCACGAGCAGTACTTC.

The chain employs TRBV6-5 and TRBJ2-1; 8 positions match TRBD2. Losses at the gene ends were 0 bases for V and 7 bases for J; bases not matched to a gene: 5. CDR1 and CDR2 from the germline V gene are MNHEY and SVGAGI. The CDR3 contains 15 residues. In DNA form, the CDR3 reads TGTGCCAGCAGTTACTCTAGCGGGACCGGTAATGAGCAGTTCTTC. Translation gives CASSYSSGTGNEQFF.

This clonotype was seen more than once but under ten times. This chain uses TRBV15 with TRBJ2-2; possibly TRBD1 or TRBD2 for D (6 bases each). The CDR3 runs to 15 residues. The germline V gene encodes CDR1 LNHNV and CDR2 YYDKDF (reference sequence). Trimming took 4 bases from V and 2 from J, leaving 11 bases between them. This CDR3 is CATSKEGGNTGELFF. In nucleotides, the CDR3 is TGTGCCACCAGCAAGGAGGGGGGTAACACCGGGGAGCTGTTTTTT.

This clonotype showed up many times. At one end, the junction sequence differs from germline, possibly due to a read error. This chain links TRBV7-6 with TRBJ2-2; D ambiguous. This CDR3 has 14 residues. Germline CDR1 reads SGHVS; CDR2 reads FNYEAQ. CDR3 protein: CASSLDPNTGELFF. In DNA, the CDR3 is TGCGCCAGCAGCTTGGACCCGAACACCGGGGAGCTGTTTTTT.

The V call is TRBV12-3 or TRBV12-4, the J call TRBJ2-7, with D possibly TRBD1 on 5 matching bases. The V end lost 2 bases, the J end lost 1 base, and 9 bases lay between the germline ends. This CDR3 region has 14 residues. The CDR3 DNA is TGTGCCAGCAGTTTAAAGGGGCCTTCCTACGAGCAGTACTTC. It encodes CASSLKGPSYEQYF.

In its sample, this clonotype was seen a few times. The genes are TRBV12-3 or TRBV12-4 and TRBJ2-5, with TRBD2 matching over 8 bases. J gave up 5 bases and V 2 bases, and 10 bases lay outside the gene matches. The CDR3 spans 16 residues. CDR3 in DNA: TGTGCCAGCAGTTTACAGCTGAGCGGGAGAACGGAGACCCAGTACTTC. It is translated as CASSLQLSGRTETQYF.

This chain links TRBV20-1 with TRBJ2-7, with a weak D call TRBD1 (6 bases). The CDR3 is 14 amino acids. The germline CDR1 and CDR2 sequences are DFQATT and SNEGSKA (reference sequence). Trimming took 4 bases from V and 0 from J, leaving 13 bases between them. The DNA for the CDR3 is TGCAGTGCTACCAACAGGGCCGGCTCCTACGAGCAGTACTTC. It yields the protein CSATNRAGSYEQYF.

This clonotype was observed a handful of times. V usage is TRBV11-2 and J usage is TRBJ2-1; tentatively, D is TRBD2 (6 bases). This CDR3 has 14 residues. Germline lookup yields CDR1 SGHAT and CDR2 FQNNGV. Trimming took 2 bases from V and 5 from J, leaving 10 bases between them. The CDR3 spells CASSLPTRNNEQFF. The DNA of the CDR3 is TGTGCCAGCAGCTTACCGACTAGAAACAATGAGCAGTTCTTC.

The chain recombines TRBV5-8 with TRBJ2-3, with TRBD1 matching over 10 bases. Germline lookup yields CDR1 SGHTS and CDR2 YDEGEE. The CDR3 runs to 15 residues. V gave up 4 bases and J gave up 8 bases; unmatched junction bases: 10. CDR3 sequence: CASSGDRGMLSTQYF. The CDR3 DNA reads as TGTGCCAGCAGCGGGGACAGGGGAATGCTTAGTACGCAGTATTTT.

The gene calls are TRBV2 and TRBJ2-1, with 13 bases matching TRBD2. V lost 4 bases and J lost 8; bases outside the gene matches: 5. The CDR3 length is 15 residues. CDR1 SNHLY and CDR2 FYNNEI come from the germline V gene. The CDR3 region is CASSAGTSGVHEQFF. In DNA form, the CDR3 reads TGTGCCAGCAGTGCCGGGACTAGCGGGGTCCATGAGCAGTTCTTC.

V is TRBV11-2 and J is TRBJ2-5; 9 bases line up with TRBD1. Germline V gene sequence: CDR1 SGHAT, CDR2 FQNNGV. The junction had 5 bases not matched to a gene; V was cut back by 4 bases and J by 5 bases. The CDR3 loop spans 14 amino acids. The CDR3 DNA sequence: TGTGCCAGCAGCTCACAGGGGGCGGATGAGACCCAGTACTTC. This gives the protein CASSSQGADETQYF. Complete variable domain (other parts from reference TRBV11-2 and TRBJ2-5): EAGVAQSPRYKIIEKRQSVAFWCNPISGHATLYWYQQILGQGPKLLIQFQNNGVVDDSQLPKDRFSAERLKGVDSTLKIQPAKLEDSAVYLCASSSQGADETQYFGPGTRLLVL.

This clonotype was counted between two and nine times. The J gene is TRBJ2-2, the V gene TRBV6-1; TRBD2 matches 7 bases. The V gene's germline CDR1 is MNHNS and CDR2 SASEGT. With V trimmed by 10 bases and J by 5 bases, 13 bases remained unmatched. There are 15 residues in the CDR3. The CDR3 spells CATTRGRAGTGELFF. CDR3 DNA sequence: TGTGCCACCACCCGGGGGAGGGCCGGGACCGGGGAGCTGTTTTTT.

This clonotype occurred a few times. In DNA, the CDR3 is TGTGCCAGCAGTTTCGGGTCAACGGGACGGGGCGAGCAGTACTTC. Amino acid sequence: CASSFGSTGRGEQYF. The chain has TRBV12-3 or TRBV12-4 and TRBJ2-7, with D possibly being TRBD1 or TRBD2 (5 bases each). The CDR3 spans 15 residues. V shed 3 bases and J shed 6 bases, with 18 bases lying between them.